These 8 T cell receptor beta chains originate from one sample sequenced in a study of post-analysis software for immune sequencing data. The authors incorporated unique molecular identifiers into the TCR beta cDNA libraries. One entry per CDR3 protein results from TCRdb running MiXCR on the PCR reads. The sample holds around 770,000 distinct CDR3 sequences; roughly 46% are singletons and the top ten take 4.9%. Study-wide findings and caveats: Patients showed TRBV5-6, TRBV5-1 and TRBV20-1 among a few TRBV segments more frequent than in controls.

Antigens of these TCRs are unknown. The source material was blood. These receptors were taken from a girl between 5 and 17 years old with multiple sclerosis.

The rearrangement joins TRBV7-9 to TRBJ2-7; 7 nucleotides align to TRBD1. V trimming: 5 bases; J trimming: 1 base; junction bases outside the gene matches: 8. The CDR3 runs 15 residues. Per germline, CDR1 SEHNR and CDR2 FQNEAQ (reference sequence). The CDR3 loop reads CASSDRTGVSYEQYF. As DNA, the CDR3 is TGTGCCAGCAGCGACCGAACAGGGGTTTCCTACGAGCAGTACTTC.

The chain recombines TRBV20-1 with TRBJ2-4, with D maybe TRBD2 (5 bases). V dropped 0 bases and J dropped 8 bases, with 17 bases sitting between them. The CDR3 is made up of 15 amino acids. The germline V gene has CDR1 DFQATT and CDR2 SNEGSKA (reference sequence). The CDR3 sequence: CSARDRKTKVDIQYF. CDR3 sequence (DNA): TGCAGTGCTAGAGATAGGAAGACTAAGGTGGACATTCAGTACTTC.

J is TRBJ1-5 and V is TRBV5-5; D unresolved. The CDR3 covers 13 residues. Trimming pared 0 bases from V and 7 bases from J, leaving 8 bases between. Germline values: CDR1 SGHKS, CDR2 YYEKEE (reference sequence). For the CDR3, the DNA is TGTGCCAGCAGCTTGGCGGCCGGGCAGCCCCAGCATTTT. It translates to CASSLAAGQPQHF.

The gene calls are TRBV5-6 and TRBJ2-3; 10 bases agree with TRBD2. From germline, CDR1 is SGHDT and CDR2 YYEEEE. The length of the CDR3 is 15 residues. With 4 bases clipped from V and 4 bases from J, the junction kept 6 bases outside the gene matches. This CDR3 reads CASSISGRRPDTQYF. CDR3 nucleotide sequence: TGTGCCAGCAGCATTAGCGGGAGGAGGCCAGATACGCAGTATTTT.

The rearrangement links TRBV10-3 to TRBJ1-2, with TRBD1 identical over 7 bases. This CDR3 has 15 residues. Germline CDR1 ENHRY, CDR2 SYGVKD. V was clipped by 6 bases and J by 7 bases; unmatched bases: 14. DNA for the CDR3: TGTGCCATCAGCGGCAGGGACAGAGCCCGGGGTGGCTACACCTTC. Translated, it gives CAISGRDRARGGYTF.

V is TRBV20-1 and J is TRBJ2-1; D remains ambiguous. Per germline, CDR1 DFQATT and CDR2 SNEGSKA (reference sequence). CDR3 length equals 12 residues. Trimming pared 6 bases from V and 7 bases from J, leaving 13 bases between. This CDR3 is CSAQILGNEQFF. The DNA for the CDR3 is TGCAGTGCCCAAATCCTAGGGAATGAGCAGTTCTTC.

The genes are TRBV12-3 or TRBV12-4 and TRBJ2-3, with 7 positions matching TRBD2. V was pared by 3 bases and J by 4 bases, with 4 bases of the junction left unmatched. This CDR3 has 14 amino acids. The CDR3 DNA reads as TGTGCCAGCAGTTTCGCGGGAGTCTCAGATACGCAGTATTTT. As protein: CASSFAGVSDTQYF.

V is TRBV24-1 and J is TRBJ2-5; 8 bases line up with TRBD2. Germline V CDR1 and CDR2: KGHDR, SFDVKD. The V segment lost 4 bases and the J segment 1 base; nucleotides outside the gene matches: 7. There are 16 residues in the CDR3. This CDR3 reads CATSDHLTSAQETQYF. CDR3 in DNA: TGTGCCACCAGTGACCACCTGACTAGCGCCCAAGAGACCCAGTACTTC.